The 23 T cell receptor beta chains listed next were all sequenced from one sample in a study of blood T cell repertoires in COVID-19. Clones were sequenced by immunoSEQ multiplex PCR, and TCRdb holds only the in-frame ones, with some missing. The sample has roughly 150,000 clones; 80% to 90% are singletons. The specimen sequenced was peripheral blood. The receptors were sampled from a man aged 18 to 29 with COVID-19, enrolled during active disease.

This chain uses TRBV27 with TRBJ2-7, with 13 nucleotides matching TRBD2. This CDR3 is built from 15 residues. The V segment lost 4 bases and the J segment 8 bases; nucleotides outside the gene matches: 8. Per the germline V gene, CDR1 is MNHEY and CDR2 is SMNVEV (reference sequence). CDR3 residues: CASSSRTSGSIKQYF. For the CDR3, the DNA is TGTGCCAGCAGTTCAAGGACTAGCGGGAGTATAAAGCAGTACTTC.

The chain is built from TRBV7-9 and TRBJ2-1, with 9 bases fitting TRBD2. Germline V gene data show CDR1 as SEHNR and CDR2 as FQNEAQ (reference sequence). CDR3 size: 18 residues. With 4 bases clipped from V and 7 bases from J, the junction kept 17 bases outside the gene matches. CDR3 region: CASSSERWGGRARNEQFF. The CDR3 DNA follows: TGTGCCAGCAGCTCAGAACGTTGGGGCGGGAGGGCCAGGAATGAGCAGTTCTTC.

This chain links TRBV12-3 or TRBV12-4 with TRBJ2-3; maybe TRBD2 (5 bases). The V gene lost 7 bases and the J gene lost 5 bases, with 10 bases spanning the gap. This CDR3 contains 12 residues. Written as DNA, the CDR3 is TGTGCCAGCACCTCCGGAGGAGATACGCAGTATTTT. Residues: CASTSGGDTQYF.

This clone was counted a single time. The chain has TRBV12-3 or TRBV12-4 and TRBJ2-3, with D unresolved. The CDR3 length is 12 residues. V lost 4 bases and J lost 5, with 7 bases in between. The CDR3 nucleotides are TGTGCCAGCAGTTCCCCCGGAGATACGCAGTATTTT. Translating gives CASSSPGDTQYF.

This chain uses TRBV18 with TRBJ1-5; TRBD1 is a possible D gene (5 bases). The CDR3 totals 17 residues. CDR1 is KGHSH and CDR2 is LQKENI in the germline V gene. With 3 bases removed from V and 4 bases from J, the gap between germline ends came to 19 bases. The CDR3 coding sequence is TGTGCCAGCTCACCTCAGGGAGGGACCTTCATGAATCAGCCCCAGCATTTT. This encodes CASSPQGGTFMNQPQHF.

This clone has only a few counts. The J gene is TRBJ2-7, the V gene TRBV7-6, with 7 bases lining up with TRBD1. This CDR3 spans 13 amino acids. The V and J ends lost 5 bases and 3 bases, in that order; junction bases with no gene match: 4. Per the germline V gene, CDR1 is SGHVS and CDR2 is FNYEAQ. The CDR3 is CASSRDRDYEQYF. The CDR3 nucleotides read TGTGCCAGCAGCAGAGACAGGGACTACGAGCAGTACTTC.

In its sample, this clone was seen once. The chain couples TRBV27 to TRBJ1-5; TRBD1 aligns across 9 bases. V gave up 1 base and J gave up 3 bases; unmatched junction bases: 7. The CDR3 runs 17 residues. Germline values: CDR1 MNHEY, CDR2 SMNVEV (reference sequence). CDR3 residues: CASSLFVRTGVNQPQHF. The DNA for the CDR3 is TGTGCCAGCAGTTTATTTGTACGGACAGGGGTCAATCAGCCCCAGCATTTT.

The CDR3 loop is CASSLPSLFF. The CDR3 bases are TGTGCCAGCAGTTTACCCAGTCTGTTTTTT. The chain recombines TRBV27 with TRBJ1-4; D remains ambiguous. The CDR3 sequence is 10 residues long. Germline V gene data show CDR1 as MNHEY and CDR2 as SMNVEV (reference sequence). The V end was cut by 2 bases, the J end by 14 bases, with 6 bases between. The full variable domain, rest sourced from reference TRBV27 and TRBJ1-4, is EAQVTQNPRYLITVTGKKLTVTCSQNMNHEYMSWYRQDPGLGLRQIYYSMNVEVTDKGDVPEGYKVSRKEKRNFPLILESPSPNQTSLYFCASSLPSLFFGSGTQLSVL.

This clone was recorded a few times. The rearrangement uses TRBV10-1 and TRBJ1-5, with D possibly TRBD1 on 6 matching bases. This CDR3 comprises 17 residues. The V and J ends lost 0 bases and 2 bases respectively, with 14 bases between them. The germline gives CDR1 WNHNN, CDR2 SYGVQD (reference sequence). CDR3 coding DNA: TGCGCCAGCAGTGAGTCGGACAGCAGCATGGGCAATCAGCCCCAGCATTTT. Translation gives CASSESDSSMGNQPQHF.

The chain has TRBV28 and TRBJ2-7; D is possibly TRBD1 (6 bases). CDR1 and CDR2 from the germline V gene are MDHEN and SYDVKM. The CDR3 sequence is 14 residues long. V was trimmed by 5 bases and J by 2 bases, leaving 13 bases between them. The CDR3 DNA reads as TGTGCCAGCAGTCGACAGGAACTACCCTACGAGCAGTACTTC. This translates into CASSRQELPYEQYF.

This clone was picked up one time. The chain couples TRBV19 to TRBJ2-3, with 9 positions matching TRBD2. This CDR3 comprises 15 residues. V lost 6 bases and J lost 3; bases outside the gene matches: 7. CDR1 is LNHDA and CDR2 is SQIVND in the germline V gene (reference sequence). CDR3 bases: TGTGCCAGTAGCCCCGGGACTAGCTTAACAGATACGCAGTATTTT. It codes for CASSPGTSLTDTQYF.

V and J are TRBV6-5 and TRBJ1-2; 8 bases line up with TRBD1. From germline, CDR1 is MNHEY and CDR2 SVGAGI. The CDR3 is 14 amino acids. V shed 6 bases and J 2 bases; nucleotides not matched to a gene: 5. Here the CDR3 reads CASSTWTGNYGYTF. DNA of the CDR3: TGTGCCAGCAGCACTTGGACAGGGAACTATGGCTACACCTTC.

The V and J genes are TRBV19 and TRBJ1-4, with D perhaps matching TRBD1 (6 bases). Germline assignment: CDR1 LNHDA and CDR2 SQIVND (reference sequence). The CDR3 contains 13 residues. Trimming took off 4 bases at V and 4 bases at J, with 7 bases between the two ends. The CDR3 DNA reads TGTGCCAGTAGTAACAGGGTTAATGAAAAACTGTTTTTT. It specifies CASSNRVNEKLFF. The variable domain in full, completed from reference TRBV19 and TRBJ1-4, reads DGGITQSPKYLFRKEGQNVTLSCEQNLNHDAMYWYRQDPGQGLRLIYYSQIVNDFQKGDIAEGYSVSREKKESFPLTVTSAQKNPTAFYLCASSNRVNEKLFFGSGTQLSVL.

The V and J genes are TRBV7-2 and TRBJ1-4; TRBD1 matches at 12 bases. The junction had 5 bases not matched to a gene; V was cut back by 5 bases and J by 7 bases. CDR1 is SGHTA and CDR2 is FQGNSA in the germline V gene. The CDR3 runs to 15 residues. CDR3 in amino acids: CASSQGQGATEKLFF. Written as DNA, the CDR3 is TGTGCCAGCAGCCAGGGACAGGGGGCAACTGAAAAACTGTTTTTT.

The V gene is TRBV19, the J gene TRBJ2-4; possibly TRBD1 for D (6 bases). The CDR3 runs 13 residues. Germline CDR1 reads LNHDA; CDR2 reads SQIVND (reference sequence). V was pared by 8 bases and J by 6 bases, with 14 bases between. CDR3 sequence: CASDQGIGNIQYF. The CDR3 DNA sequence: TGTGCCAGTGACCAGGGGATCGGAAACATTCAGTACTTC.

The sample holds many counts of this clone. The genes are TRBV2 and TRBJ2-1; D may be TRBD2 (6 bases). V lost 2 bases, J lost 7 bases, and 24 bases lay in between. The CDR3 spans 18 residues. The V gene's germline CDR1 is SNHLY and CDR2 FYNNEI. In DNA, the CDR3 is TGTGCCAGCAGTGAACCGGAAACCAGGGACTCCCTCCGAAATGAGCAGTTCTTC. Translating it yields CASSEPETRDSLRNEQFF. The full variable domain, its missing parts supplied by reference TRBV2 and TRBJ2-1, is EPEVTQTPSHQVTQMGQEVILRCVPISNHLYFYWYRQILGQKVEFLVSFYNNEISEKSEIFDDQFSVERPDGSNFTLKIRSTKLEDSAMYFCASSEPETRDSLRNEQFFGPGTRLTVL.

The chain carries TRBV10-3 and TRBJ2-7; a possible D gene is TRBD1 (6 bases). Trimming shortened V by 3 bases and J by 5 bases, and 17 bases separated the two germline ends. CDR3 size: 15 residues. Looked up from germline, CDR1 is ENHRY and CDR2 is SYGVKD. The CDR3 DNA sequence: TGTGCCATCAGTGATGTTGAGGGGGTGGGGGACGAGCAGTACTTC. Its protein is CAISDVEGVGDEQYF.

V and J are TRBV7-8 and TRBJ2-1, with 12 bases aligning to TRBD2. Unmatched junction bases numbered 6, after V lost 5 bases and J lost 7 bases. Germline CDR1 and CDR2: SGHVS and FQNEAQ. CDR3 length: 15 residues. The CDR3 region is CASSQSSGRGNEQFF. In DNA form, the CDR3 reads TGTGCCAGCAGCCAGTCTAGCGGGAGGGGAAATGAGCAGTTCTTC.

This chain joins TRBV7-2 and TRBJ1-3; TRBD1 agrees at 10 bases. After removal of 4 bases from V and 1 base from J, the junction contained 4 bases not matched to a gene. CDR3 size: 16 residues. In germline, CDR1 is SGHTA, CDR2 FQGNSA. Here the CDR3 reads CASSSGTGVSGNTIYF. The CDR3 region has the DNA TGTGCCAGCAGCTCCGGGACAGGGGTATCTGGAAACACCATATATTTT.

V usage is TRBV6-6 and J usage is TRBJ2-7, with a tentative D call TRBD2 (5 bases). Deletions cut 2 bases from V and 0 bases from J, with 8 bases between. This CDR3 region has 14 residues. Per germline, CDR1 MNHNY and CDR2 SVGAGI (reference sequence). CDR3 sequence (DNA): TGTGCCAGCAGTTACGCAGGACTCTCCTACGAGCAGTACTTC. The encoded protein is CASSYAGLSYEQYF.

V and J are TRBV6-5 and TRBJ2-2; D is possibly TRBD1 (6 bases). The V gene's germline CDR1 is MNHEY and CDR2 SVGAGI. The V gene lost 6 bases and the J gene lost 7 bases, with 15 bases spanning the gap. The CDR3 is 14 residues long. CDR3 bases: TGTGCCAGCAGCGCCCCGGGACATATCGGGGAGCTGTTTTTT. Its protein is CASSAPGHIGELFF.

This clone has only a few counts. The rearrangement uses TRBV30 and TRBJ2-1, with 10 bases fitting TRBD2. Germline V gene data show CDR1 as GTSNPN and CDR2 as SVGIG (reference sequence). The CDR3 totals 12 residues. The J segment lost 8 bases and the V segment lost 6 bases, leaving 4 bases of the junction unmatched. The CDR3 spells CACLAGGDEQFF. CDR3 DNA sequence: TGTGCCTGCTTAGCGGGAGGAGATGAGCAGTTCTTC.

This sequence joins TRBV9 and TRBJ2-7; the match to TRBD2 covers 7 bases. The CDR3 totals 15 residues. Looked up from germline, CDR1 is SGDLS and CDR2 is YYNGEE. Trimming removed 0 bases from V and 2 bases from J; junction bases left unmatched: 5. The CDR3 nucleotides read TGTGCCAGCAGCGTAGCCGGGGGAGGGACCTACGAGCAGTACTTC. Protein sequence: CASSVAGGGTYEQYF.